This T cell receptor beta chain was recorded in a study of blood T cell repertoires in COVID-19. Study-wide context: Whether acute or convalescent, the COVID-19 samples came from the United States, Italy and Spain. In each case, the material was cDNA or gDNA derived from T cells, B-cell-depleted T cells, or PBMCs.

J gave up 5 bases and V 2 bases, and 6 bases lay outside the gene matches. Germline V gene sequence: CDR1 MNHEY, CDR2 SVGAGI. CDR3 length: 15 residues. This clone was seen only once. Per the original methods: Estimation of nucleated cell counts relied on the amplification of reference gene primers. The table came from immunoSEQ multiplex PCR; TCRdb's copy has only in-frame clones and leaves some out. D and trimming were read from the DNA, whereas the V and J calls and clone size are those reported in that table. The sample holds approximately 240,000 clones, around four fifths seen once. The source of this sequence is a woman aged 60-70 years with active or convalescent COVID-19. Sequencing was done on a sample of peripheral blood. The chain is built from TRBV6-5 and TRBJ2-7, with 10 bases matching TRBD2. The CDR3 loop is CASSYAPSGSHEQYF. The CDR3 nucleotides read TGTGCCAGCAGTTACGCGCCTAGCGGGAGCCACGAGCAGTACTTC.